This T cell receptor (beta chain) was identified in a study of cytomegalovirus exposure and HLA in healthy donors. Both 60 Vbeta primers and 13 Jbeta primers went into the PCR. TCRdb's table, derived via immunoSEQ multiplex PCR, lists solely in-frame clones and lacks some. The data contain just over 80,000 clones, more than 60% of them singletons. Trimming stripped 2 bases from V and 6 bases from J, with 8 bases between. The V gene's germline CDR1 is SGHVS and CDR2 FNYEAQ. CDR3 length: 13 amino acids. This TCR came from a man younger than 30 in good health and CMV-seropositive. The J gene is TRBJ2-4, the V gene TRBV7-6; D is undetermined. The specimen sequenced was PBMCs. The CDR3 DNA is TGTGCCAGCAGCTTAACTCTAGGAAACATTCAGTACTTC. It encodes CASSLTLGNIQYF.